Listed here are 26 T cell receptor beta chains from one sample, sequenced in a study of CD8 T cells in ankylosing spondylitis. Antigen specificity for these receptors is unknown. Study-level points and caveats: Within ankylosing spondylitis blood, a TCR beta motif made up of roughly eight highly homologous variants appeared to be characteristic.

TCRdb ran MiXCR on the 5' RACE reads and lists one entry per CDR3 protein. The sample has roughly 490,000 distinct CDR3 sequences; approximately 5% are singletons. Sequences were obtained from blood, either unsorted or a sorted T cell fraction (not recorded which). All receptors derive from a male donor with ankylosing spondylitis.

This clonotype has ten or more counts. CDR3 sequence: CASSLVGRARYEQYF. The CDR3 DNA reads TGTGCCAGCAGTTTAGTAGGCAGGGCTCGCTACGAGCAGTACTTC. The chain links TRBV28 to TRBJ2-7; possible D gene TRBD1, 5 bases. Trimming removed 2 bases from V and 3 bases from J, with 14 bases in between. The CDR3 is made up of 15 amino acids. The germline V gene encodes CDR1 MDHEN and CDR2 SYDVKM.

This clonotype has more than one count but fewer than ten. The chain uses TRBV20-1 and TRBJ2-1; 13 nucleotides agree with TRBD2. Germline V gene sequence: CDR1 DFQATT, CDR2 SNEGSKA (reference sequence). J was trimmed by 0 bases and V by 6 bases; bases with no gene match: 8. This CDR3 is built from 17 residues. CDR3 sequence (DNA): TGCAGTGCACCGGGGACTAGCGGGACGAGCTCCTACAATGAGCAGTTCTTC. Translated, it gives CSAPGTSGTSSYNEQFF.

This clonotype has ten or more counts. CDR3 coding DNA: TGTGCCAGCAGTTACTCATGGGCTCAAGAGACCCAGTACTTC. The encoded protein is CASSYSWAQETQYF. V usage is TRBV6-5 and J usage is TRBJ2-5; D is ambiguous. CDR1 and CDR2 (germline): MNHEY, SVGAGI. The CDR3 totals 14 residues. Trimming left V 0 bases short and J 2 bases short, with 7 bases between.

The chain combines TRBV6-5 with TRBJ1-1; D possibly corresponds to TRBD1 (6 bases). V shed 0 bases and J shed 2 bases, with 19 bases lying between them. Germline CDR1 is MNHEY and CDR2 is SVGAGI. CDR3 length equals 18 residues. CDR3 bases: TGTGCCAGCAGTTACTCCGACAGGACGTTAACGGGAAACACTGAAGCTTTCTTT. Translating gives CASSYSDRTLTGNTEAFF.

This clonotype was recorded a few times. The genes are TRBV4-3 and TRBJ2-6; D may correspond to TRBD1 or TRBD2 (5 bases each). The germline gives CDR1 LGHNA, CDR2 YSLEER. The CDR3 length is 19 residues. V was trimmed by 0 bases and J by 1 base, leaving 16 bases between them. CDR3 coding DNA: TGCGCCAGCAGCCAAGAGGGGGTGGGTTCCTGGTCTGGGGCCAACGTCCTGACTTTC. Translating gives CASSQEGVGSWSGANVLTF.

This clonotype was seen many times. V gene TRBV6-5 combines with J gene TRBJ2-3; 10 bases align to TRBD2. This CDR3 region has 16 residues. V gave up 0 bases and J gave up 5 bases; unmatched junction bases: 5. Germline lookup yields CDR1 MNHEY and CDR2 SVGAGI. For the CDR3, the DNA is TGTGCCAGCAGTTACTCGATAGCGGGGGGTCTAGATACGCAGTATTTT. Translating gives CASSYSIAGGLDTQYF.

This clonotype was seen many times. This rearrangement joins TRBV6-5 to TRBJ1-1; unclear D gene. Between the trimmed V and J ends, which lost 4 bases and 1 base, there was a span of 10 bases. The CDR3 contains 14 residues. Germline V lookup: CDR1 MNHEY, CDR2 SVGAGI. The CDR3 loop is CASSFLSANTEAFF. The CDR3 DNA is TGTGCCAGCAGTTTTCTCTCCGCGAACACTGAAGCTTTCTTT.

Ten or more counts support this clonotype. The chain combines TRBV6-1 with TRBJ2-6, with TRBD2 matching over 13 bases. The CDR3 length is 18 residues. With V trimmed by 6 bases and J by 0 bases, 5 bases remained unmatched. The germline V gene encodes CDR1 MNHNS and CDR2 SASEGT. CDR3: CASRRLAGGVSGANVLTF. DNA of the CDR3: TGTGCCAGCAGGAGACTAGCGGGGGGCGTCTCTGGGGCCAACGTCCTGACTTTC.

The sample holds many counts of this clonotype. This chain connects TRBV29-1 to TRBJ2-1; the D is unclear. The length of the CDR3 is 10 residues. V was pared by 6 bases and J by 2 bases, with 2 bases between. CDR1 SQVTM and CDR2 ANQGSEA come from the germline V gene. Written as DNA, the CDR3 is TGCAGCGTCGCCTACAATGAGCAGTTCTTC. The encoded protein is CSVAYNEQFF.

This clonotype was seen many times. V is TRBV18 and J is TRBJ2-1; D is unclear. Per germline, CDR1 KGHSH and CDR2 LQKENI. With 3 bases removed from V and 0 bases from J, the gap between germline ends came to 9 bases. The CDR3 consists of 15 residues. The CDR3 DNA reads as TGTGCCAGCTCACCGACGGGTATCTCCTACAATGAGCAGTTCTTC. Encoded protein: CASSPTGISYNEQFF.

This clonotype occurred a few times. This chain connects TRBV6-1 to TRBJ1-3; no reliable D call. CDR3 length equals 14 residues. Germline assignment: CDR1 MNHNS and CDR2 SASEGT. V was trimmed by 7 bases and J by 2 bases, leaving 12 bases between them. CDR3 DNA sequence: TGTGCCAGCACGCCCTGGGAAACTGGAAACACCATATATTTT. Translating it yields CASTPWETGNTIYF.

The sample holds a few counts of this clonotype. The chain joins TRBV2 to TRBJ1-2; tentatively, D is TRBD1 (5 bases). The CDR3 has 14 amino acids. Trimming cost V 3 bases and J 4 bases, with 12 bases left between them. The germline V gene has CDR1 SNHLY and CDR2 FYNNEI. The CDR3 here is CASSDFLGGYGYTF. In DNA, the CDR3 is TGTGCCAGCAGTGACTTCCTCGGGGGCTATGGCTACACCTTC.

This clonotype was picked up a small number of times. The DNA for the CDR3 is TGTGCCAGCAGCCCGACAGACAGGGGGACCTACGAGCAGTACTTC. Protein product: CASSPTDRGTYEQYF. The J gene is TRBJ2-7, the V gene TRBV16, with 9 positions matching TRBD1. CDR3 length: 15 residues. The trim removed 4 bases at V and 2 bases at J, leaving 6 bases unmatched. Per the germline V gene, CDR1 is KGHSY and CDR2 is FQNENV.

In its sample, this clonotype was seen many times. The chain recombines TRBV7-9 with TRBJ2-2; D not resolved. Per germline, CDR1 SEHNR and CDR2 FQNEAQ (reference sequence). With 7 bases removed from V and 0 bases from J, the gap between germline ends came to 9 bases. This CDR3 region has 14 residues. The CDR3 sequence: CASMDDPNTGELFF. The CDR3 DNA follows: TGTGCCAGCATGGACGACCCGAACACCGGGGAGCTGTTTTTT.

This clonotype was found many times. V and J are TRBV5-6 and TRBJ2-7; 7 bases match TRBD1. With V trimmed by 4 bases and J by 2 bases, 9 bases remained unmatched. This CDR3 comprises 15 residues. CDR1 is SGHDT, CDR2 YYEEEE, per germline. The CDR3 sequence: CASSLTITGAYEQYF. As DNA, the CDR3 is TGTGCCAGCAGCCTGACTATTACAGGGGCCTACGAGCAGTACTTC.

This clonotype was recorded many times. The chain couples TRBV9 to TRBJ2-1, with 8 positions matching TRBD2. Trimming took 0 bases from V and 0 from J; bases not matched to a gene: 5. The germline CDR1 and CDR2 sequences are SGDLS and YYNGEE. This CDR3 has 17 amino acids. The CDR3 region has the DNA TGTGCCAGCAGCGTAGCTGGGCGGGAGGTCTCCTACAATGAGCAGTTCTTC. This codes for CASSVAGREVSYNEQFF.

With respect to this clonotype: This could be a read error, since a much larger clone is one nucleotide away. This chain connects TRBV29-1 to TRBJ1-6; 8 positions match TRBD1. Germline CDR1 SQVTM, CDR2 ANQGSEA. There are 13 residues in the CDR3. J gave up 9 bases and V 7 bases, and 8 bases lay outside the gene matches. CDR3 residues: CSAGQGRASPLHF. The DNA for the CDR3 is TGCAGCGCTGGACAGGGAAGAGCTTCACCCCTCCACTTT.

The chain employs TRBV6-5 and TRBJ1-5; D is ambiguous. V shed 0 bases and J shed 7 bases, with 10 bases lying between them. CDR3 length: 14 residues. Germline V gene lookup returns CDR1 MNHEY and CDR2 SVGAGI. The CDR3 here is CASSYSTAPQPQHF. CDR3 nucleotide sequence: TGTGCCAGCAGTTACTCCACCGCCCCCCAGCCCCAGCATTTT.

In regard to this clonotype: Being one base from a much bigger clone, this may be a read error. V and J are TRBV11-2 and TRBJ2-7, with unresolved D. The CDR3 is made up of 15 amino acids. V shed 1 base and J shed 5 bases, with 15 bases lying between them. In germline, CDR1 is SGHAT, CDR2 FQNNGV. DNA for the CDR3: TGTGCCAGCAGCTTAGGCACCCTCCAATCCAACGAGCAGTACTTC. As protein: CASSLGTLQSNEQYF.

There are many counts of this clonotype. V gene TRBV11-3 combines with J gene TRBJ2-1; D gene uncertain. Trimming took 2 bases from V and 9 from J, leaving 17 bases between them. Germline CDR1 reads SGHNT; CDR2 reads YENEEA. The CDR3 contains 15 residues. In DNA form, the CDR3 reads TGTGCCAGCAGCTTATCTTCGGGTAGCTTCGCTGAGCAGTTCTTC. It codes for CASSLSSGSFAEQFF. The whole variable domain, remainder taken from reference TRBV11-3 and TRBJ2-1, is EAGVVQSPRYKIIEKKQPVAFWCNPISGHNTLYWYLQNLGQGPELLIRYENEEAVDDSQLPKDRFSAERLKGVDSTLKIQPAELGDSAVYLCASSLSSGSFAEQFFGPGTRLTVL.

This clonotype was observed at least ten times. J is TRBJ2-7 and V is TRBV13, with D perhaps TRBD1 or TRBD2 (6 bases each). The germline V and J ends were trimmed by 4 bases and 1 base, with 17 bases remaining between them. The germline gives CDR1 PRHDT, CDR2 FYEKMQ (reference sequence). The CDR3 totals 16 residues. The CDR3 DNA reads TGTGCCAGCAGCTCGGGGGCCCGGGACGGATCCTACGAGCAGTACTTC. Translating gives CASSSGARDGSYEQYF.

Ten or more counts support this clonotype. The CDR3 reads CASRERTAMNSPLHF. The CDR3 region has the DNA TGTGCCAGCCGGGAGCGGACGGCGATGAATTCACCCCTCCACTTT. This chain connects TRBV7-9 to TRBJ1-6; D gene ambiguous. The CDR3 has 15 residues. Germline values: CDR1 SEHNR, CDR2 FQNEAQ (reference sequence). V lost 8 bases to trimming and J lost 7 bases, with 18 bases between them.

This clonotype was seen many times. The chain is built from TRBV12-3 or TRBV12-4 and TRBJ1-2; no reliable D call. V was cut by 6 bases and J by 4 bases, with 12 bases left in between. The CDR3 runs to 13 residues. CDR3: CASSPPGLYGYTF. The DNA for the CDR3 is TGTGCCAGCAGCCCACCTGGCCTCTATGGCTACACCTTC.

This clonotype was seen at least ten times. This chain uses TRBV15 with TRBJ2-1; possible D gene TRBD1, 5 bases. The CDR3 is 14 residues long. Trimming cost V 1 base and J 8 bases, with 12 bases left between them. Looked up from germline, CDR1 is LNHNV and CDR2 is YYDKDF (reference sequence). CDR3 DNA sequence: TGTGCCACCAGCAGAGGAGGCAGGGTATATGAGCAGTTCTTC. This translates into CATSRGGRVYEQFF.

In its sample, this clonotype was seen many times. The chain couples TRBV5-1 to TRBJ1-1, with TRBD1 as a possible D gene (5 bases). The CDR3 consists of 16 residues. Trimming cost V 0 bases and J 3 bases, with 15 bases left between them. In germline, CDR1 is SGHRS, CDR2 YFSETQ. The CDR3 coding sequence is TGCGCCAGCAGCTTGGTTTCGGGCCCGGGGGACACTGAAGCTTTCTTT. This gives the protein CASSLVSGPGDTEAFF.

The table lists this clonotype with many counts. This chain links TRBV10-3 with TRBJ2-7; 7 bases line up with TRBD2. This CDR3 is built from 11 residues. J lost 2 bases, V lost 10 bases, and 2 bases had no gene match. Germline CDR1 reads ENHRY; CDR2 reads SYGVKD. The DNA for the CDR3 is TGTGCCACCCGGGGGGCCTACGAGCAGTACTTC. It specifies CATRGAYEQYF.